This entry describes one T cell receptor (beta chain). This entry comes from a study of blood T cell repertoires in COVID-19. Losses at the gene ends were 4 bases for V and 2 bases for J; bases not matched to a gene: 5. The CDR3 spans 16 residues. Germline CDR1 KGHDR, CDR2 SFDVKD. Original processing methods: Amplification of reference gene primers provided the estimated nucleated cell counts. Here immunoSEQ multiplex PCR was the method, and the copy in TCRdb shows in-frame clones only, minus some. V, J and clone size were drawn from that table, and D and trimming were deduced from the DNA. The data show approximately 290,000 clones, with approximately 91% seen just once and roughly an eighth held by the top ten.

Sequenced input: peripheral blood. This clonotype was sampled from an older woman with acute or convalescent COVID-19. V and J are TRBV24-1 and TRBJ2-7, with 12 bases lining up with TRBD1. The CDR3 nucleotides are TGTGCCACCAGTGAGGGGGGACAGGGGGCGACCTACGAGCAGTACTTC. This translates into CATSEGGQGATYEQYF.